This passage covers 26 T cell receptor beta chains from one sample sequenced in a study of T cell responses to AZD1222 COVID-19 vaccine. Method: immunoSEQ multiplex PCR; TCRdb's copy keeps in-frame clones and lacks some. Of about 120,000 clones detected, around nine tenths appear once; the ten largest clones hold about 12%. Sequenced material: peripheral blood, taken on day 0 of AZD1222 vaccination. The source is an adult in good health.

V gene TRBV20-1 combines with J gene TRBJ2-1; no reliable D call. Germline V gene sequence: CDR1 DFQATT, CDR2 SNEGSKA (reference sequence). With 6 bases removed from V and 5 bases from J, the gap between germline ends came to 8 bases. The CDR3 is 11 residues long. CDR3 protein: CSASEDNEQFF. CDR3 DNA sequence: TGCAGTGCCAGCGAAGACAATGAGCAGTTCTTC.

The chain joins TRBV29-1 to TRBJ2-5; 8 positions match TRBD2. The V gene end was trimmed by 6 bases and the J gene end by 5 bases; junction bases not matched to a gene: 8. The CDR3 loop spans 13 amino acids. Germline values: CDR1 SQVTM, CDR2 ANQGSEA. CDR3 nucleotide sequence: TGCAGCGTACAAAGCGGGAGATGGGAGACCCAGTACTTC. Amino acid sequence: CSVQSGRWETQYF.

In DNA, the CDR3 is TGCGCCAGCAGCCAAGACCCGGGACTGTCTTACGAGCAGTACTTC. This codes for CASSQDPGLSYEQYF. The chain links TRBV4-1 to TRBJ2-7; weak D call: TRBD2 (6 bases). This CDR3 spans 15 amino acids. Looked up from germline, CDR1 is MGHRA and CDR2 is YSYEKL. V gave up 0 bases and J gave up 4 bases, with 13 bases separating them.

This clone was counted a single time. V and J are TRBV10-3 and TRBJ2-1; 9 positions match TRBD2. The CDR3 totals 16 residues. Germline V CDR1 and CDR2: ENHRY, SYGVKD. Losses at the gene ends were 6 bases for V and 3 bases for J; bases not matched to a gene: 9. The DNA of the CDR3 is TGTGCCATCAGATTCACCGCGGGAGGGGGCTACAATGAGCAGTTCTTC. This sequence encodes CAIRFTAGGGYNEQFF.

Concerning this clone: The junction differs from germline at one of its ends, possibly a read error. The chain uses TRBV7-7 and TRBJ2-5, with TRBD2 as a possible D gene (7 bases). The CDR3 is made up of 15 amino acids. Germline CDR1 and CDR2: SSHAT and FNYEAQ (reference sequence). Here the CDR3 DNA reads TGTGCTAGCAGCTTAGGGGGGAGGGCCGGAGAGACCCAGTACTTC. Encoded protein: CASSLGGRAGETQYF.

The V and J genes are TRBV5-1 and TRBJ2-5, with D maybe TRBD1 (6 bases). The CDR3 loop spans 14 amino acids. The V end lost 0 bases, the J end lost 0 bases, and 6 bases lay between the germline ends. Germline V CDR1 and CDR2: SGHRS, YFSETQ. The CDR3 nucleotides are TGCGCCAGCAGCTTGGGGACAGACCAAGAGACCCAGTACTTC. It codes for CASSLGTDQETQYF. Looking up the rest from reference TRBV5-1 and TRBJ2-5 gives the full variable domain: KAGVTQTPRYLIKTRGQQVTLSCSPISGHRSVSWYQQTPGQGLQFLFEYFSETQRNKGNFPGRFSGRQFSNSRSEMNVSTLELGDSALYLCASSLGTDQETQYFGPGTRLLVL.

V usage is TRBV4-3 and J usage is TRBJ2-7, with D possibly being TRBD2 (7 bases). CDR1 is LGHNA, CDR2 YSLEER, per germline. V lost 0 bases to trimming and J lost 3 bases, with 12 bases between them. The CDR3 runs 15 residues. CDR3 sequence (DNA): TGCGCCAGCAGCCAAGATAGGGGGGGGTACTACGAGCAGTACTTC. This gives the protein CASSQDRGGYYEQYF.

This clone turned up a few times. J is TRBJ1-1 and V is TRBV5-6, with D unresolved. The CDR3 loop spans 14 amino acids. Germline V gene data show CDR1 as SGHDT and CDR2 as YYEEEE. Trimming stripped 2 bases from V and 5 bases from J, with 13 bases between. The CDR3 spells CASSFTEVGTEAFF. The CDR3 DNA sequence: TGTGCCAGCAGCTTTACAGAGGTAGGGACTGAAGCTTTCTTT. Looking up the rest from reference TRBV5-6 and TRBJ1-1 gives the full variable domain: DAGVTQSPTHLIKTRGQQVTLRCSPKSGHDTVSWYQQALGQGPQFIFQYYEEEERQRGNFPDRFSGHQFPNYSSELNVNALLLGDSALYLCASSFTEVGTEAFFGQGTRLTVV.

This chain links TRBV29-1 with TRBJ2-3, with D perhaps TRBD2 (5 bases). The CDR3 length is 13 residues. Between the trimmed V and J ends, which lost 7 bases and 3 bases, there was a span of 14 bases. The V gene's germline CDR1 is SQVTM and CDR2 ANQGSEA. The DNA for the CDR3 is TGCAGCGGGACGGGGATAAGTACAGATACGCAGTATTTT. Its translation: CSGTGISTDTQYF.

As DNA, the CDR3 is TGTGCCAGCCTACTCCGGGACCTCCACTACGAGCAGTACTTC. Amino acids: CASLLRDLHYEQYF. The gene calls are TRBV9 and TRBJ2-7; the D gene could be TRBD1 or TRBD2 (5 bases each). The CDR3 spans 14 residues. CDR1 SGDLS and CDR2 YYNGEE come from the germline V gene. Deletions cut 7 bases from V and 3 bases from J, with 17 bases between.

The V gene is TRBV5-1, the J gene TRBJ2-3; TRBD2 matches at 15 bases. The ends lost 4 bases at V and 1 base at J; junction bases unmatched: 13. The germline gives CDR1 SGHRS, CDR2 YFSETQ. The CDR3 consists of 20 residues. CDR3 protein: CASSIGEWTSGRGRTDTQYF. The DNA of the CDR3 is TGCGCCAGCAGCATTGGGGAATGGACTAGCGGGAGGGGACGCACAGATACGCAGTATTTT.

The rearrangement joins TRBV18 to TRBJ1-2; D ambiguous. V was shortened by 2 bases and J by 7 bases, with 11 bases between the two germline ends. Germline-derived CDR1 and CDR2 are KGHSH and LQKENI. The CDR3 is 13 amino acids. The CDR3 bases are TGTGCCAGCTCACCAGGAAGGGATTCTGGCTACACCTTC. It yields the protein CASSPGRDSGYTF. The complete variable domain, with remaining parts taken from reference TRBV18 and TRBJ1-2, reads NAGVMQNPRHLVRRRGQEARLRCSPMKGHSHVYWYRQLPEEGLKFMVYLQKENIIDESGMPKERFSAEFPKEGPSILRIQQVVRGDSAAYFCASSPGRDSGYTFGSGTRLTVV.

V is TRBV1 and J is TRBJ2-1. TRBV1 is a recognized pseudogene. The CDR3 covers 17 residues. The CDR3 DNA is TGCACCAGCAGCCAAGATTGGAAAACCATCTCCTACAATGAGCAGTTCTTC. This encodes CTSSQDWKTISYNEQFF.

The chain is built from TRBV29-1 and TRBJ1-1; possibly TRBD1 for D (6 bases). The CDR3 covers 14 residues. The germline V and J ends were trimmed by 1 base and 2 bases, with 11 bases remaining between them. The germline V gene has CDR1 SQVTM and CDR2 ANQGSEA. The chain's CDR3 is CSVEGSQGNTEAFF. CDR3 nucleotides: TGCAGCGTTGAAGGTTCACAGGGTAACACTGAAGCTTTCTTT.

In its sample, this clone was seen a few times. J is TRBJ2-7 and V is TRBV28; 8 nucleotides line up with TRBD1. Germline V lookup: CDR1 MDHEN, CDR2 SYDVKM. Unmatched junction bases numbered 5, after V lost 6 bases and J lost 7 bases. The CDR3 is 12 residues long. CDR3 nucleotide sequence: TGTGCCAGCAGCCGGGACAGGAAAGAGCAGTACTTC. This codes for CASSRDRKEQYF.

The rearrangement joins TRBV10-3 to TRBJ2-5, with 15 bases fitting TRBD2. The CDR3 has 17 residues. Germline CDR1 ENHRY, CDR2 SYGVKD. The trim removed 4 bases at V and 2 bases at J, leaving 5 bases unmatched. The CDR3 bases are TGTGCCATCAGTGGGACTAGCGGGAGGGAGGGACAAGAGACCCAGTACTTC. Amino acid sequence: CAISGTSGREGQETQYF.

The chain combines TRBV7-3 with TRBJ1-2; 9 bases map to TRBD1. Losses at the gene ends were 0 bases for V and 4 bases for J; bases not matched to a gene: 9. Per germline, CDR1 SGHTA and CDR2 FQGTGA. The CDR3 totals 17 residues. The CDR3 loop is CASSLTATGGAGYGYTF. CDR3 in DNA: TGTGCCAGCAGCTTAACTGCTACAGGGGGCGCGGGCTATGGCTACACCTTC.

This chain joins TRBV18 and TRBJ2-4; 9 nucleotides line up with TRBD2. Germline CDR1 is KGHSH and CDR2 is LQKENI. CDR3 size: 18 residues. V shed 6 bases, J shed 1 base, and the junction held 13 bases outside the gene matches. Here the CDR3 reads CASSASGALGGAKNIQYF. CDR3 DNA: TGTGCCAGCTCGGCTAGCGGGGCCCTAGGAGGTGCCAAAAACATTCAGTACTTC.

V gene TRBV7-2 combines with J gene TRBJ2-5; possibly TRBD2 for D (5 bases). Trimming pared 0 bases from V and 3 bases from J, leaving 8 bases between. CDR1 and CDR2 (germline): SGHTA, FQGNSA. The CDR3 loop spans 14 amino acids. CDR3 in DNA: TGTGCCAGCAGCTTAGCGACTAACGAAGAGACCCAGTACTTC. Its protein product is CASSLATNEETQYF. Based on the CDR3 plus reference TRBV7-2 and TRBJ2-5, the full variable domain is GAGVSQSPSNKVTEKGKDVELRCDPISGHTALYWYRQSLGQGLEFLIYFQGNSAPDKSGLPSDRFSAERTGGSVSTLTIQRTQQEDSAVYLCASSLATNEETQYFGPGTRLLVL.

The rearrangement joins TRBV5-4 to TRBJ2-5, with 13 bases that match TRBD2. The CDR3 loop spans 17 amino acids. J gave up 5 bases and V 1 base, and 8 bases lay outside the gene matches. Germline V gene data show CDR1 as SGHNT and CDR2 as YYREEE (reference sequence). CDR3 coding DNA: TGTGCCAGCAGCTTGCCACCGGGACTAGCGGGGAGGGAGACCCAGTACTTC. It translates to CASSLPPGLAGRETQYF.

The chain uses TRBV3-1 (or the pseudogene TRBV3-2) and TRBJ1-1, with D unresolved. V lost 2 bases and J 3 bases, leaving 4 bases between the germline ends. This CDR3 contains 12 residues. CDR1 LGHDT and CDR2 YNNKEL come from the germline V gene (reference sequence). The CDR3 spells CASSQPYTEAFF. Here the CDR3 DNA reads TGTGCCAGCAGCCAACCGTACACTGAAGCTTTCTTT.

V and J are TRBV7-3 and TRBJ2-7; TRBD2 is a possible D gene (5 bases). The CDR3 is made up of 16 amino acids. Germline-derived CDR1 and CDR2 are SGHTA and FQGTGA. V lost 1 base and J 1 base, leaving 14 bases between the germline ends. The chain's CDR3 is CASSLIPSSHSYEQYF. The DNA of the CDR3 is TGTGCCAGCAGCTTAATCCCTAGCAGCCATTCCTACGAGCAGTACTTC.

This clone was seen a few times. This sequence joins TRBV19 and TRBJ1-1; D gene uncertain. This CDR3 region has 12 residues. Germline CDR1 and CDR2: LNHDA and SQIVND (reference sequence). The germline V and J ends were trimmed by 6 bases and 0 bases, with 5 bases remaining between them. In DNA form, the CDR3 reads TGTGCCAGTAGACATATGAACACTGAAGCTTTCTTT. This translates into CASRHMNTEAFF.

V is TRBV5-6 and J is TRBJ1-1; the D gene is possibly TRBD1 (6 bases). The CDR3 runs 17 residues. Germline V lookup: CDR1 SGHDT, CDR2 YYEEEE. V gave up 5 bases and J gave up 0 bases, with 20 bases separating them. In DNA form, the CDR3 reads TGTGCCAGCAGTCCGAGGGGCGCGACAGGAATGAACACTGAAGCTTTCTTT. Translation gives CASSPRGATGMNTEAFF.

V gene TRBV21-1 combines with J gene TRBJ2-5; the table's D call of TRBD1 was not tested on the DNA. TRBV21-1 is noted as a pseudogene. CDR3 size: 14 residues. CDR3 bases: TGTGCCAGCAGCAACCCAGGGGGCTCGGAGACCCAGTACTTC. Translation: CASSNPGGSETQYF.

The gene calls are TRBV19 and TRBJ2-2, with 8 bases matching TRBD1. Trimming removed 7 bases from V and 3 bases from J; junction bases left unmatched: 10. The germline V gene encodes CDR1 LNHDA and CDR2 SQIVND (reference sequence). The CDR3 loop spans 16 amino acids. The DNA for the CDR3 is TGTGCCAGTACAACTCCCCAGGGGGCATACACCGGGGAGCTGTTTTTT. This gives the protein CASTTPQGAYTGELFF. The full variable domain, rest sourced from reference TRBV19 and TRBJ2-2, is DGGITQSPKYLFRKEGQNVTLSCEQNLNHDAMYWYRQDPGQGLRLIYYSQIVNDFQKGDIAEGYSVSREKKESFPLTVTSAQKNPTAFYLCASTTPQGAYTGELFFGEGSRLTVL.